The next 6 T cell receptor beta chains were all read from a single sample in a study of glioma-infiltrating T cells after dendritic cell vaccination. Indicated time point: after dendritic cell vaccination, including at tumor progression/relapse. TCRdb's table, derived via immunoSEQ multiplex PCR, lists solely in-frame clones and lacks some. The sample consists of 60,000 or so clones, about 89% of them appearing once. The sample here was blood, taken after dendritic cell vaccination. The receptor set was obtained from a human donor with glioblastoma.

The genes are TRBV11-3 and TRBJ2-3; TRBD2 matches at 10 bases. The CDR3 is 15 amino acids. V was clipped by 5 bases and J by 4 bases; unmatched bases: 6. Germline V gene lookup returns CDR1 SGHNT and CDR2 YENEEA. The CDR3 sequence is CASSRAGGPADTQYF. The CDR3 DNA reads as TGTGCCAGCAGCCGAGCGGGAGGGCCCGCAGATACGCAGTATTTT.

The chain couples TRBV2 to TRBJ1-2, with D perhaps matching TRBD1 (6 bases). CDR1 and CDR2 from the germline V gene are SNHLY and FYNNEI. The length of the CDR3 is 16 residues. V gave up 7 bases and J gave up 6 bases, with 24 bases separating them. The CDR3 spells CASNLSGWGPADGYTF. As DNA, the CDR3 is TGTGCCAGCAATTTATCCGGATGGGGGCCCGCGGATGGCTACACCTTC.

The chain has TRBV7-8 and TRBJ1-1; TRBD1 might be the D (6 bases). With 5 bases removed from V and 4 bases from J, the gap between germline ends came to 8 bases. Germline V gene data show CDR1 as SGHVS and CDR2 as FQNEAQ. The CDR3 consists of 12 residues. DNA of the CDR3: TGTGCCAGCAGCCCAGGGGTCACTGAAGCTTTCTTT. Translated: CASSPGVTEAFF.

The chain couples TRBV7-6 to TRBJ2-5; tentative D call: TRBD1 (6 bases). Germline CDR1 reads SGHVS; CDR2 reads FNYEAQ. The CDR3 sequence is 16 residues long. V dropped 5 bases and J dropped 5 bases, with 21 bases sitting between them. The CDR3 loop is CASSPDLTGNAETQYF. The CDR3 DNA is TGTGCCAGCAGCCCGGACCTTACAGGGAACGCGGAGACCCAGTACTTC.

The gene calls are TRBV10-3 and TRBJ2-7; TRBD1 matches at 7 bases. This CDR3 region has 12 residues. Trimming at V came to 9 bases and at J to 0 bases, leaving 2 bases not matched to a gene. Germline values: CDR1 ENHRY, CDR2 SYGVKD. The CDR3 sequence is CAIGDSSYEQYF. In DNA, the CDR3 is TGTGCCATTGGGGACAGCTCCTACGAGCAGTACTTC.

This chain links TRBV18 with TRBJ2-1; the D gene is possibly TRBD2 (5 bases). The germline CDR1 and CDR2 sequences are KGHSH and LQKENI. Trimming shortened V by 4 bases and J by 3 bases, and 16 bases separated the two germline ends. There are 16 residues in the CDR3. CDR3 loop: CASSLPPGVLYNEQFF. The DNA for the CDR3 is TGTGCCAGCTCACTTCCCCCCGGGGTTCTCTACAATGAGCAGTTCTTC.